The 20 T cell receptor beta chains below all came from one sample that was sequenced in a study of CD8 T cells in ankylosing spondylitis. TCRdb re-called the 5' RACE reads with MiXCR, one entry per CDR3 protein. The data contain 700,000 to 850,000 distinct CDR3 sequences, 12% of them singletons. The antigens these receptors bind are not known. Findings of the study overall: Characteristic, it appeared, of ankylosing spondylitis blood was a TCR beta motif of fewer than 10 highly homologous variants.

The sequenced material came from blood, either unsorted or a sorted T cell fraction (not recorded which). Receptors were obtained from a male donor with ankylosing spondylitis.

This clonotype has at least ten counts. V usage is TRBV5-1 and J usage is TRBJ2-1; 9 bases align to TRBD1. CDR3 length: 15 residues. Germline CDR1 reads SGHRS; CDR2 reads YFSETQ. The V gene end was trimmed by 0 bases and the J gene end by 10 bases; junction bases not matched to a gene: 8. Here the CDR3 reads CASSLAYRGRGEQFF. Written as DNA, the CDR3 is TGCGCCAGCAGCTTGGCGTACAGGGGGCGCGGGGAGCAGTTCTTC. Full variable domain (rest looked up from reference TRBV5-1 and TRBJ2-1): KAGVTQTPRYLIKTRGQQVTLSCSPISGHRSVSWYQQTPGQGLQFLFEYFSETQRNKGNFPGRFSGRQFSNSRSEMNVSTLELGDSALYLCASSLAYRGRGEQFFGPGTRLTVL.

In this sample, this clonotype turned up a few times. This chain uses TRBV12-3 or TRBV12-4 with TRBJ2-2; D tentatively reads TRBD1 or TRBD2 (5 bases each). The germline V and J ends were trimmed by 5 bases and 7 bases, with 17 bases remaining between them. The CDR3 contains 15 residues. CDR3 sequence: CASSQNSGTYGELFF. The DNA of the CDR3 is TGTGCCAGCAGTCAAAACTCCGGGACCTACGGGGAGCTGTTTTTT.

There are many counts of this clonotype. The rearrangement links TRBV7-2 to TRBJ2-5; D is possibly TRBD1 or TRBD2 (5 bases each). Germline lookup yields CDR1 SGHTA and CDR2 FQGNSA. The V end lost 1 base, the J end lost 5 bases, and 11 bases lay between the germline ends. The CDR3 length is 14 residues. In DNA form, the CDR3 reads TGTGCCAGCAGCTTAGGGGGGATTCAGGAGACCCAGTACTTC. Protein product: CASSLGGIQETQYF.

The chain carries TRBV7-8 and TRBJ1-1; D perhaps matches TRBD1 (5 bases). The V end lost 5 bases, the J end lost 4 bases, and 14 bases lay between the germline ends. Germline assignment: CDR1 SGHVS and CDR2 FQNEAQ. The CDR3 runs 14 residues. The CDR3 DNA follows: TGTGCCAGCAGCCCCCGTGGACACGGCACTGAAGCTTTCTTT. Its protein is CASSPRGHGTEAFF. The full variable domain, in which reference TRBV7-8 and TRBJ1-1 provide the parts outside the CDR3, is GAGVSQSPRYKVAKRGQDVALRCDPISGHVSLFWYQQALGQGPEFLTYFQNEAQLDKSGLPSDRFFAERPEGSVSTLKIQRTQQEDSAVYLCASSPRGHGTEAFFGQGTRLTVV.

This clonotype was recorded many times. The chain couples TRBV7-9 to TRBJ2-2, with 7 bases identical to TRBD2. CDR3 length equals 16 residues. Germline-derived CDR1 and CDR2 are SEHNR and FQNEAQ (reference sequence). V dropped 2 bases and J dropped 1; count of bases not matched to a gene: 4. DNA of the CDR3: TGTGCCAGCAGCTTACGGCGGGGGAGGAACACCGGGGAGCTGTTTTTT. Encoded protein: CASSLRRGRNTGELFF.

This clonotype was observed a handful of times. The chain carries TRBV3-1 and TRBJ1-6; D gene uncertain. This CDR3 contains 12 residues. V lost 8 bases, J lost 12 bases, and 14 bases lay in between. From germline, CDR1 is LGHDT and CDR2 YNNKEL (reference sequence). For the CDR3, the DNA is TGTGCCAGCCGGGGAGGCCGGGGACCCCTCCACTTT. Its protein product is CASRGGRGPLHF.

The rearrangement joins TRBV30 to TRBJ1-5; tentatively, D is TRBD1 (6 bases). The germline V and J ends were trimmed by 4 bases and 4 bases, with 8 bases remaining between them. The CDR3 contains 12 residues. Germline CDR1 and CDR2: GTSNPN and SVGIG (reference sequence). The CDR3 is CAWNRANQPQHF. Written as DNA, the CDR3 is TGTGCCTGGAACAGGGCTAATCAGCCCCAGCATTTT.

V is TRBV29-1 and J is TRBJ2-3; possible D gene TRBD1, 5 bases. The CDR3 contains 12 residues. The V gene's germline CDR1 is SQVTM and CDR2 ANQGSEA. V was pared by 4 bases and J by 2 bases, with 7 bases between. CDR3 region: CSVGGNTDTQYF. DNA of the CDR3: TGCAGCGTTGGGGGCAACACAGATACGCAGTATTTT.

There are many counts of this clonotype. The chain is built from TRBV7-9 and TRBJ2-3, with D perhaps TRBD2 (5 bases). Germline assignment: CDR1 SEHNR and CDR2 FQNEAQ (reference sequence). Trimming left V 4 bases short and J 5 bases short, with 7 bases between. The CDR3 spans 12 residues. The CDR3 reads CASSSGEDTQYF. The CDR3 region has the DNA TGTGCCAGCAGCTCCGGGGAAGATACGCAGTATTTT.

This clonotype was seen at least ten times. This chain uses TRBV10-3 with TRBJ1-1; no clear D. The CDR3 covers 14 residues. Germline V gene data show CDR1 as ENHRY and CDR2 as SYGVKD. V lost 10 bases, J lost 1 base, and 16 bases lay in between. In nucleotides, the CDR3 is TGTGCCACCCAGGTAGAGAAGGAGAACACTGAAGCTTTCTTT. Its protein is CATQVEKENTEAFF.

The sample holds a few counts of this clonotype. This chain links TRBV5-1 with TRBJ1-5, with D perhaps TRBD1 (5 bases). V lost 4 bases, J lost 8 bases, and 16 bases lay in between. Per germline, CDR1 SGHRS and CDR2 YFSETQ. The CDR3 totals 14 residues. Here the CDR3 DNA reads TGCGCCAGCAGCGAGGGGACGACGGGGGAGCCCCAGCATTTT. This gives the protein CASSEGTTGEPQHF.

Ten or more counts support this clonotype. This chain joins TRBV7-6 and TRBJ1-6; D unresolved. The CDR3 contains 13 residues. CDR1 is SGHVS and CDR2 is FNYEAQ in the germline V gene. V was pared by 2 bases and J by 7 bases, with 6 bases between. CDR3: CASSLQMNSPLHF. The DNA for the CDR3 is TGTGCCAGCAGCTTACAGATGAATTCACCCCTCCACTTT.

In this sample, this clonotype turned up a few times. CDR3 bases: TGCAGTGCTAGAGGGCGGGCCTGGAATGAGCAGTTCTTC. As protein: CSARGRAWNEQFF. The gene calls are TRBV20-1 and TRBJ2-1; D may be TRBD2 (5 bases). CDR1 and CDR2 from the germline V gene are DFQATT and SNEGSKA (reference sequence). V lost 1 base and J lost 7, with 11 bases in between. This CDR3 is built from 13 residues.

The chain combines TRBV28 with TRBJ2-7; possible D gene TRBD2, 6 bases. In germline, CDR1 is MDHEN, CDR2 SYDVKM. The V end was cut by 4 bases, the J end by 2 bases, with 15 bases between. This CDR3 is built from 15 residues. The CDR3 protein is CASSWTGENPYEQYF. The CDR3 DNA follows: TGTGCCAGCAGTTGGACGGGAGAGAACCCCTACGAGCAGTACTTC.

This clonotype was counted a few times. The chain couples TRBV9 to TRBJ1-3; TRBD1 agrees at 9 bases. The CDR3 extends over 18 amino acids. Germline V gene sequence: CDR1 SGDLS, CDR2 YYNGEE. V was pared by 3 bases and J by 0 bases, with 10 bases of the junction left unmatched. The CDR3 protein is CASSASSGQGLSGNTIYF. The CDR3 DNA is TGTGCCAGCAGCGCCTCCTCTGGACAGGGGCTCTCTGGAAACACCATATATTTT.

The chain is built from TRBV5-1 and TRBJ1-1, with 8 nucleotides matching TRBD1. This CDR3 spans 17 amino acids. Germline-derived CDR1 and CDR2 are SGHRS and YFSETQ. J gave up 5 bases and V 0 bases, and 12 bases lay outside the gene matches. The CDR3 bases are TGCGCCAGCAGCTTGGAACCTGGACAGGGCGGGGGTACTGAAGCTTTCTTT. It specifies CASSLEPGQGGGTEAFF. Full variable domain (remainder filled in from reference TRBV5-1 and TRBJ1-1): KAGVTQTPRYLIKTRGQQVTLSCSPISGHRSVSWYQQTPGQGLQFLFEYFSETQRNKGNFPGRFSGRQFSNSRSEMNVSTLELGDSALYLCASSLEPGQGGGTEAFFGQGTRLTVV.

The chain has TRBV20-1 and TRBJ2-2; D perhaps matches TRBD1 (6 bases). Germline V lookup: CDR1 DFQATT, CDR2 SNEGSKA (reference sequence). V was shortened by 1 base and J by 8 bases, with 11 bases between the two germline ends. The CDR3 totals 13 residues. CDR3 nucleotide sequence: TGCAGTGCTAGAGCTCAGGGGCGGGGGGAGCTGTTTTTT. Its translation: CSARAQGRGELFF.

The V gene is TRBV5-6, the J gene TRBJ2-3, with 8 nucleotides matching TRBD1. This CDR3 region has 14 residues. Trimming removed 1 base from V and 6 bases from J; junction bases left unmatched: 4. CDR1 and CDR2 (germline): SGHDT, YYEEEE. For the CDR3, the DNA is TGTGCCAGCAGCTTGCCAGGGGGCGCGGATACGCAGTATTTT. Protein sequence: CASSLPGGADTQYF.

The rearrangement links TRBV28 to TRBJ2-4, with D hard to call. This CDR3 has 16 residues. Trimming stripped 3 bases from V and 1 base from J, with 13 bases between. CDR1 is MDHEN, CDR2 SYDVKM, per germline. CDR3 amino acids: CASSFGGEGAKNIQYF. As DNA, the CDR3 is TGTGCCAGCAGTTTTGGTGGAGAAGGGGCCAAAAACATTCAGTACTTC. The variable domain in full, completed from reference TRBV28 and TRBJ2-4, reads DVKVTQSSRYLVKRTGEKVFLECVQDMDHENMFWYRQDPGLGLRLIYFSYDVKMKEKGDIPEGYSVSREKKERFSLILESASTNQTSMYLCASSFGGEGAKNIQYFGAGTRLSVL.

This clonotype was counted between two and nine times. The chain links TRBV5-1 to TRBJ2-1, with TRBD2 identical over 8 bases. This CDR3 is built from 15 residues. The germline V gene has CDR1 SGHRS and CDR2 YFSETQ. V shed 4 bases, J shed 1 base, and the junction held 4 bases outside the gene matches. CDR3 sequence: CASSRGGQSYNEQFF. The CDR3 nucleotides are TGCGCCAGCAGCCGGGGGGGCCAATCCTACAATGAGCAGTTCTTC.